The 26 T cell receptor beta chains listed next were all sequenced from one sample in a study of blood T cell repertoires in COVID-19. Here immunoSEQ multiplex PCR was the method, and the copy in TCRdb shows in-frame clones only, minus some. The sample lists about 140,000 clones; about 83% were seen once. Sequencing input: PBMCs or T cells enriched from blood (not recorded which). Source of these receptors: a woman in her 50s with acute COVID-19.

This clone was picked up many times. The CDR3 loop is CASSESREGPIETQYF. CDR3 coding DNA: TGCGCCAGCAGTGAGTCGCGGGAGGGCCCTATAGAGACCCAGTACTTC. The rearrangement uses TRBV10-2 and TRBJ2-5; TRBD2 matches 9 bases. Germline-derived CDR1 and CDR2 are WSHSY and SAAADI. V trimming: 0 bases; J trimming: 4 bases; junction bases outside the gene matches: 6. The CDR3 covers 16 residues.

The V and J genes are TRBV9 and TRBJ2-4; 8 nucleotides line up with TRBD1. Trimming cost V 2 bases and J 6 bases; bases outside gene matches: 4. Germline CDR1 SGDLS, CDR2 YYNGEE. The CDR3 spans 14 residues. This CDR3 reads CASSVTGAVNIQYF. CDR3 nucleotide sequence: TGTGCCAGCAGCGTGACAGGGGCGGTAAACATTCAGTACTTC. The variable domain in full, with the rest retrieved from reference TRBV9 and TRBJ2-4, is DSGVTQTPKHLITATGQRVTLRCSPRSGDLSVYWYQQSLDQGLQFLIQYYNGEERAKGNILERFSAQQFPDLHSELNLSSLELGDSALYFCASSVTGAVNIQYFGAGTRLSVL.

The genes are TRBV27 and TRBJ2-3, with a possible D match to TRBD2 (6 bases). Trimming left V 7 bases short and J 6 bases short, with 14 bases between. This CDR3 comprises 13 residues. Looked up from germline, CDR1 is MNHEY and CDR2 is SMNVEV (reference sequence). CDR3: CASNIGGGDTQYF. CDR3 nucleotides: TGTGCCAGCAACATCGGGGGTGGCGATACGCAGTATTTT.

The genes are TRBV15 and TRBJ2-3; D is ambiguous. The CDR3 contains 16 residues. Germline assignment: CDR1 LNHNV and CDR2 YYDKDF (reference sequence). V lost 3 bases, J lost 1 base, and 14 bases lay in between. This CDR3 reads CATSSGTVHGTDTQYF. CDR3 nucleotide sequence: TGTGCCACCAGCAGTGGCACCGTACACGGCACAGATACGCAGTATTTT.

The genes are TRBV21-1 and TRBJ2-7; the listed D gene, TRBD2, was not tested against the DNA. TRBV21-1 is a known pseudogene. This CDR3 spans 16 amino acids. Written as DNA, the CDR3 is TGTGCCAGCAGCAAAACCGGGACTATTTATTCCTACGAGCAGTACTTC. This translates into CASSKTGTIYSYEQYF.

The rearrangement uses TRBV6-5 and TRBJ2-3; 7 bases are shared with TRBD2. CDR3 size: 13 residues. Germline CDR1 MNHEY, CDR2 SVGAGI. The V gene end was trimmed by 2 bases and the J gene end by 8 bases; junction bases not matched to a gene: 4. The DNA of the CDR3 is TGTGCCAGCAGTTACGACGGGAGGACTACGCAGTATTTT. Amino acid sequence: CASSYDGRTTQYF.

The V and J genes are TRBV29-1 and TRBJ1-2, with D possibly TRBD1 on 6 matching bases. The V and J ends lost 5 bases and 8 bases respectively, with 18 bases between them. Germline V gene lookup returns CDR1 SQVTM and CDR2 ANQGSEA. CDR3 length: 13 amino acids. The CDR3 sequence is CSVRSGQFWGYTF. In DNA form, the CDR3 reads TGCAGCGTTCGATCCGGACAGTTTTGGGGCTACACCTTC.

The chain's CDR3 is CASSSQGLGNQPQHF. CDR3 in DNA: TGTGCCAGCAGTTCTCAGGGTTTGGGCAATCAGCCCCAGCATTTT. V is TRBV7-2 and J is TRBJ1-5; maybe TRBD1 (5 bases). Trimming took off 6 bases at V and 2 bases at J, with 14 bases between the two ends. This CDR3 comprises 15 residues. Germline-derived CDR1 and CDR2 are SGHTA and FQGNSA.

CDR3 coding DNA: TGTGCCAGCAGCTCTAGGGACAGCCCTAATTCACCCCTCCACTTT. Translating it yields CASSSRDSPNSPLHF. The gene calls are TRBV9 and TRBJ1-6; 7 bases match TRBD1. CDR1 is SGDLS, CDR2 YYNGEE, per germline. The CDR3 is made up of 15 amino acids. Trimming removed 4 bases from V and 6 bases from J; junction bases left unmatched: 7.

V is TRBV6-5 and J is TRBJ1-2, with D possibly matching TRBD1 (6 bases). V was clipped by 0 bases and J by 0 bases, with 11 bases between them. Germline V gene sequence: CDR1 MNHEY, CDR2 SVGAGI. The CDR3 totals 16 residues. The DNA of the CDR3 is TGTGCCAGCAGTTACTCGGGGGCTGTAGCTAACTATGGCTACACCTTC. This encodes CASSYSGAVANYGYTF.

The chain carries TRBV7-6 and TRBJ1-1, with D possibly being TRBD1 (6 bases). Germline CDR1 and CDR2: SGHVS and FNYEAQ. V was cut by 1 base and J by 1 base, with 10 bases left in between. The CDR3 has 15 residues. The CDR3 loop is CASSLVAGANTEAFF. DNA for the CDR3: TGTGCCAGCAGCTTAGTAGCAGGGGCGAACACTGAAGCTTTCTTT.

This sequence joins TRBV5-5 and TRBJ1-1; 7 positions match TRBD1. This CDR3 spans 13 amino acids. Per the germline V gene, CDR1 is SGHKS and CDR2 is YYEKEE (reference sequence). V shed 5 bases, J shed 3 bases, and the junction held 4 bases outside the gene matches. The CDR3 loop reads CASRRDRDTEAFF. Written as DNA, the CDR3 is TGTGCCAGCAGGAGGGACAGAGACACTGAAGCTTTCTTT.

J is TRBJ1-1 and V is TRBV18, with a tentative D call TRBD1 (6 bases). The germline CDR1 and CDR2 sequences are KGHSH and LQKENI. The CDR3 is 15 amino acids. V dropped 5 bases and J dropped 0 bases, with 13 bases sitting between them. The CDR3, as DNA: TGTGCCAGCTCATCGGGGGGACAACTGAACACTGAAGCTTTCTTT. It translates to CASSSGGQLNTEAFF.

This clone turned up a few times. The chain uses TRBV5-5 and TRBJ1-2; D is undetermined. The V end was cut by 6 bases, the J end by 3 bases, with 9 bases between. The CDR3 runs 12 residues. From germline, CDR1 is SGHKS and CDR2 YYEKEE (reference sequence). For the CDR3, the DNA is TGTGCCAGCACCAATCGGGACTATGGCTACACCTTC. Its translation is CASTNRDYGYTF.

The chain employs TRBV7-8 and TRBJ2-1, with 11 nucleotides matching TRBD2. Germline CDR1 is SGHVS and CDR2 is FQNEAQ. After removal of 1 base from V and 5 bases from J, the junction contained 4 bases not matched to a gene. The CDR3 contains 16 residues. This chain's CDR3 is CASSLVGSGGDNEQFF. Written as DNA, the CDR3 is TGTGCCAGCAGCTTAGTTGGTAGCGGGGGGGACAATGAGCAGTTCTTC.

V is TRBV12-5 and J is TRBJ2-7; TRBD2 matches 10 bases. Losses at the gene ends were 5 bases for V and 6 bases for J; bases not matched to a gene: 10. The CDR3 runs to 15 residues. Per germline, CDR1 LGHNT and CDR2 FRNRAP. The CDR3 coding sequence is TGTGCTAGTGGTCCAAGGGCTAGCGGGAGTAGCGAGCAGTACTTC. Protein: CASGPRASGSSEQYF. Full variable domain (outside the CDR3, taken from reference TRBV12-5 and TRBJ2-7): DARVTQTPRHKVTEMGQEVTMRCQPILGHNTVFWYRQTMMQGLELLAYFRNRAPLDDSGMPKDRFSAEMPDATLATLKIQPSEPRDSAVYFCASGPRASGSSEQYFGPGTRLTVT.

The rearrangement links TRBV10-1 to TRBJ2-7; TRBD2 aligns across 9 bases. Germline CDR1 is WNHNN and CDR2 is SYGVQD (reference sequence). The CDR3 is 21 residues long. The trim removed 2 bases at V and 7 bases at J, leaving 27 bases unmatched. CDR3 sequence: CASSEGLLASDTERGVGEQYF. For the CDR3, the DNA is TGCGCCAGCAGTGAGGGTCTCCTCGCTAGCGACACCGAGCGGGGGGTGGGGGAGCAGTACTTC.

CDR3 nucleotide sequence: TGCGCCAGCAGCCAAATCAGGGGATTTGGCGCTAATGAAAAACTGTTTTTT. Protein sequence: CASSQIRGFGANEKLFF. The V and J genes are TRBV4-1 and TRBJ1-4, with a weak D call TRBD1 (6 bases). CDR3 length: 17 residues. The germline gives CDR1 MGHRA, CDR2 YSYEKL. V gave up 2 bases and J gave up 3 bases, with 16 bases separating them.

This chain links TRBV12-3 or TRBV12-4 with TRBJ1-1, with D unresolved. Trimming took off 11 bases at V and 1 base at J, with 14 bases between the two ends. The CDR3 length is 13 residues. CDR3 in DNA: TGTGCCGGATATCGGCGGGGGAACACTGAAGCTTTCTTT. Amino acid sequence: CAGYRRGNTEAFF.

The chain links TRBV19 to TRBJ1-2; 12 bases fit TRBD1. The V and J ends lost 7 bases and 6 bases, in that order; junction bases with no gene match: 9. The CDR3 is 15 amino acids. In germline, CDR1 is LNHDA, CDR2 SQIVND (reference sequence). The CDR3 bases are TGTGCCAGTATTCTTTTGGGGGACAGGGGGCATGGCTACACCTTC. This gives the protein CASILLGDRGHGYTF.

V and J are TRBV4-1 and TRBJ1-2; D ambiguous. Trimming left V 0 bases short and J 8 bases short, with 10 bases between. The CDR3 sequence is 13 residues long. Per the germline V gene, CDR1 is MGHRA and CDR2 is YSYEKL. The DNA for the CDR3 is TGCGCCAGCAGCCAAGAGGCAGAGGTGGGCTACACCTTC. Encoded protein: CASSQEAEVGYTF.

The DNA of the CDR3 is TGCGCCAGCAGCATGCTGACTAGTTCCCCAGAGACCCAGTACTTC. Its translation: CASSMLTSSPETQYF. The chain recombines TRBV5-1 with TRBJ2-5; D might be TRBD2 (6 bases). Per the germline V gene, CDR1 is SGHRS and CDR2 is YFSETQ. V lost 4 bases, J lost 4 bases, and 17 bases lay in between. This CDR3 comprises 15 residues. The complete variable domain, with remaining parts taken from reference TRBV5-1 and TRBJ2-5, reads KAGVTQTPRYLIKTRGQQVTLSCSPISGHRSVSWYQQTPGQGLQFLFEYFSETQRNKGNFPGRFSGRQFSNSRSEMNVSTLELGDSALYLCASSMLTSSPETQYFGPGTRLLVL.

The V and J genes are TRBV11-3 and TRBJ2-7; no definite D call. V gave up 0 bases and J gave up 4 bases, with 7 bases separating them. Germline loops: CDR1 SGHNT, CDR2 YENEEA. The CDR3 consists of 13 residues. CDR3 sequence: CASSLDRQYEQYF. For the CDR3, the DNA is TGTGCCAGCAGCTTAGATAGACAATACGAGCAGTACTTC.

The chain is built from TRBV4-2 and TRBJ2-5, with 8 bases fitting TRBD2. There are 16 residues in the CDR3. The ends lost 0 bases at V and 5 bases at J; junction bases unmatched: 8. Germline V gives CDR1 LGHNA, CDR2 YNFKEQ. The CDR3 sequence: CASSQDGTRGGETQYF. In DNA, the CDR3 is TGTGCCAGCAGCCAAGATGGGACTAGGGGGGGGGAGACCCAGTACTTC.

V is TRBV4-1 and J is TRBJ2-1, with TRBD2 matching over 7 bases. The germline V gene encodes CDR1 MGHRA and CDR2 YSYEKL. Losses at the gene ends were 4 bases for V and 2 bases for J; bases not matched to a gene: 8. The CDR3 length is 16 residues. As DNA, the CDR3 is TGCGCCAGCAGCCTAACGCGGGAGTACCCCTACAATGAGCAGTTCTTC. It yields the protein CASSLTREYPYNEQFF.

The chain is built from TRBV7-2 and TRBJ2-5, with 7 nucleotides matching TRBD2. The germline V gene encodes CDR1 SGHTA and CDR2 FQGNSA. This CDR3 has 15 residues. With 4 bases clipped from V and 5 bases from J, the junction kept 10 bases outside the gene matches. CDR3 sequence reads: CASSSTRGEGETQYF. CDR3 sequence (DNA): TGTGCCAGCAGCTCCACCCGGGGGGAAGGGGAGACCCAGTACTTC.